This TCR beta chain was sequenced for a study of circulating tumor DNA in untreated peripheral T-cell lymphoma. Study results and limitations: Tumor-specific clonotypes were found in more than 65% of patients.

In the case of this clone: Its target is not known.

This tumor tissue came from a pretreatment baseline collection. Some clones are missing from TCRdb's copy, which holds only in-frame ones; the method was immunoSEQ multiplex PCR. In the table there are some 7,200 clones, about 66% of which are singletons. The TCR sequence derives from a human donor with peripheral T-cell lymphoma. Sample: tumor tissue.

The CDR3 coding sequence is TGCAGCGTTGAGAAGCAGGACCCCTACGAGCAGTACTTC. Translation gives CSVEKQDPYEQYF. This chain links TRBV29-1 with TRBJ2-7, with D hard to call. The CDR3 covers 13 residues. Germline CDR1 and CDR2: SQVTM and ANQGSEA. V lost 3 bases and J lost 2, with 11 bases in between.